What follows describes a single T cell receptor beta chain. Its antigen is unknown. Germline V lookup: CDR1 SGHRS, CDR2 YFSETQ. V was cut by 0 bases and J by 6 bases, with 7 bases left in between. The CDR3 sequence is 13 residues long. These data originate in a study of T cell responses to AZD1222 COVID-19 vaccine. General study findings and limits: Among vaccine-associated CD4 TCRs, coverage spanned spike, with dominance at 160-218 and 743-854. Among the donors, most were white British and more were female, and clonal diversity was possibly underestimated.

Produced via immunoSEQ multiplex PCR; TCRdb's table is partial and in-frame only. The sample consists of 130,000 to 150,000 clones, roughly 90% of them appearing once. This chain joins TRBV5-1 and TRBJ2-1; a weak D match, TRBD1 (6 bases). The TCR originated in an adult in good health. Sequenced here: peripheral blood, sampled on day 0 of AZD1222 vaccination. In DNA, the CDR3 is TGCGCCAGCAGCTTGGACAGGGCCAATGAGCAGTTCTTC. Translation gives CASSLDRANEQFF.